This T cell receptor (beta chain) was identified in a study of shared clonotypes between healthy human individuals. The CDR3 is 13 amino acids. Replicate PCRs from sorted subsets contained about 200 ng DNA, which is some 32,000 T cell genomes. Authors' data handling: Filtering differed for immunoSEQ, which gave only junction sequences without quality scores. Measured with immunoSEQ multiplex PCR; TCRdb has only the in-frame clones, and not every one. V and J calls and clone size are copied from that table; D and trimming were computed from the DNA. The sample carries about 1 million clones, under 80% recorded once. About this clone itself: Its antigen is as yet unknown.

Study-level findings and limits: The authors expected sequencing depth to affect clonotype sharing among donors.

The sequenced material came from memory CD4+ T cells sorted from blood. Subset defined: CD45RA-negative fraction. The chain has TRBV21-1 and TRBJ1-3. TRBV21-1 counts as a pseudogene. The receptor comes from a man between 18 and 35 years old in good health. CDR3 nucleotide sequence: TGTGCCAGCAGCACACCGGGCGGTAACACCATATATTTT. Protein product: CASSTPGGNTIYF.